This T cell receptor beta chain was recorded in a study of blood T cells in healthy people across ages. The second PCR ran about 6 to 11 cycles with a sample-barcoded 5' primer and J-beta primers. From the 5' RACE reads, TCRdb called clonotypes with MiXCR, one entry per CDR3 protein. The sample records 450,000 to 700,000 distinct CDR3 sequences, approximately 30% being singletons. This clonotype was sampled from a woman aged 70 to 79 in good health. Sequenced: blood.

The CDR3 region is CASTRGREGFEQYF. The CDR3 DNA follows: TGTGCCAGCACCCGAGGGAGGGAGGGGTTCGAGCAGTACTTC. This sequence joins TRBV6-6 and TRBJ2-7; 7 positions agree with TRBD2. The J segment lost 6 bases and the V segment lost 7 bases, leaving 12 bases of the junction unmatched. This CDR3 has 14 residues. The germline V gene has CDR1 MNHNY and CDR2 SVGAGI (reference sequence).